This T cell receptor (beta chain) stems from a study of blood T cell repertoires in COVID-19 (dated by TCRdb to the early 2020s). In terms of the full investigation: The collaborator samples originated in the United States, Italy and Spain and spanned the acute and convalescent phases of COVID-19. Subjects who had been exposed to COVID-19, were actively infected with it, or had recovered from it provided the deeply sampled blood TCRbeta repertoires that made up the dataset. A de-identified subject ID, COVID-19 status, age in years and sex were almost always included in the sample metadata. The prospective study material was composed of cDNA or gDNA derived from T cells, B-cell-depleted T cells, or PBMCs. The repertoires were made available in a free public database intended to serve as a resource for research on the immune response to SARS-CoV-2. Where available, HLA class I and class II types were obtained from metadata supplied by the sample provider rather than from assay-based typing. The samples were drawn from two sources: the first 160 participants of the ongoing ImmuneRACE study, and about 1,300 subjects contributed by 6 global collaborators. Findings and caveats that apply to the study as a whole: The amount of clinical and demographic metadata varied by source and participant and was provided uncurated.

The table lists this clone with a count of one. No antigen is known for it. Base-call qualities are not available, and no considerably larger clone is one nucleotide away. Whole blood was collected in K2EDTA tubes by collaborating institutions according to the institutions' own protocols. For TCRbeta analysis, collaborator samples were shipped as frozen whole blood, as isolated PBMCs, or as DNA extracted from either sample type. The immunoSEQ Assay, a bias-controlled multiplex PCR, was used to amplify TCRbeta CDR3 regions from genomic DNA. The study's own analysis went as follows. The number of nucleated cells in each sample was estimated from the amplification of reference gene primers within the assay. Sequence reads were collapsed and filtered to measure the absolute abundance of every unique TCRbeta CDR3 rearrangement. For each sample, productive Simpson clonality was calculated by taking the square root of Simpson's diversity index across productive rearrangements. TCRdb limited this immuneACCESS table to in-frame rearrangements with V and J called. A share of clones is missing; checked studies link under half to unresolved V genes, and the rest is unexplained. The D gene and trimming were derived from the DNA, and the V and J assignments and clone size from that table. The sample has over 55,000 clones on record, roughly 84% of them singletons. Around 8% of the sample is in the top ten clones.

The TCR originated in a man aged 45-60 years with active COVID-19. The sample was peripheral blood.

The bases read TGTGCCAGCAGTGTGGCTGGGCAGAGTAACTATGGCTACACCTTC. Its protein product is CASSVAGQSNYGYTF. The chain was built from TRBV2 and TRBJ1-2, with no confident D gene call. The V and J ends are trimmed by 4 bases and 1 base, leaving 13 bases between them. Measured from the cysteine to the phenylalanine, the CDR3 is 15 residues long. The only DNA kept is the CDR3, 45 bases in frame from the first base. CDR1 and CDR2 are drawn from the germline V gene: SNHLY, FYNNEI.